This T cell receptor beta chain stems from a study of blood T cell repertoires in COVID-19. Germline V gene sequence: CDR1 ENHRY, CDR2 SYGVKD. V shed 7 bases, J shed 5 bases, and the junction held 9 bases outside the gene matches. The CDR3 is 14 residues long. TCRdb keeps only in-frame clones here, not all; method: immunoSEQ multiplex PCR. The sample contains roughly 78,000 clones, more than 75% of which appear only once. The V call is TRBV10-3, the J call TRBJ2-7; 9 bases match TRBD1. The sequence derives from a woman aged 55-70 years with acute or convalescent COVID-19. The specimen sequenced was peripheral blood. CDR3 region: CAINSGTGSNEQYF. The CDR3 coding sequence is TGTGCCATCAATTCCGGGACAGGGTCTAACGAGCAGTACTTC.